This is a list of T cell receptor beta chains from one sample in a study of T cells in narcolepsy. Repertoires were generated with immunoSEQ multiplex PCR, while TCRdb's copy carries only in-frame clones and drops some. The sample has fewer than 35,000 clones; roughly four fifths are singletons. Sequencing was carried out using CD45RA- memory CD4+ T cells from PBMCs. Receptors were obtained from a human donor with narcolepsy. CDR3s include the opening cysteine and the closing phenylalanine or tryptophan. A D gene is named only where the DNA matches it firmly. Clone size appears in some rows only: once, few, many, or a class for an expanded clone.

>TRBV18|TRBD1|TRBJ2-7|-
CASSESPPGGQGFYEQYF
TGTGCCAGCTCAGAGTCTCCCCCCGGAGGACAGGGGTTTTACGAGCAGTACTTC
>TRBV5-6|-|TRBJ1-5|-
CASSPSVRGYEQPQHF
TGTGCCAGCAGCCCATCTGTAAGGGGATATGAGCAGCCCCAGCATTTT
>TRBV2|-|TRBJ2-1|-
CASSESGRTYNEQFF
TGTGCCAGCAGTGAATCAGGACGTACTTACAATGAGCAGTTCTTC
>TRBV11-3|-|TRBJ2-1|-
CASSLVRGSNEQFF
TGTGCCAGCAGCTTAGTAAGGGGATCCAATGAGCAGTTCTTC
>TRBV4-3|-|TRBJ1-1|once
CASSRGEGLNTEAFF
TGCGCCAGCAGCCGCGGGGAGGGACTGAACACTGAAGCTTTCTTT
>TRBV12-5|-|TRBJ1-6|-
CASGSSRGSNSPLHF
TGTGCTAGTGGGTCGAGTAGGGGCAGCAATTCACCCCTCCACTTT
>TRBV15|-|TRBJ1-1|-
CATSREVGEAFF
TGTGCCACCAGCAGAGAAGTGGGTGAAGCTTTCTTT
>TRBV27|-|TRBJ2-1|-
CASRDWYNEQFF
TGTGCCAGCAGGGACTGGTACAATGAGCAGTTCTTC
>TRBV2|-|TRBJ2-5|once
CASSVEGGRGTQYF
TGTGCCAGCAGTGTCGAGGGGGGAAGAGGGACCCAGTACTTC
>TRBV5-4|TRBD1|TRBJ2-7|-
CASSIRDRGFHEQYF
TGTGCCAGCAGCATCCGGGACAGGGGCTTCCACGAGCAGTACTTC
>TRBV18|-|TRBJ1-4|-
CASSPPLSNEKLFF
TGTGCCAGCTCACCACCCCTCTCTAATGAAAAACTGTTTTTT
>TRBV10-3|-|TRBJ2-6|few
CATQQGGGSGANVLTF
TGTGCCACGCAACAGGGGGGGGGCTCTGGGGCCAACGTCCTGACTTTC
>TRBV7-3|TRBD2|TRBJ2-1|-
CASSLSGLAGKNNEQFF
TGTGCCAGCAGCTTATCGGGGCTAGCGGGTAAGAACAATGAGCAGTTCTTC
>TRBV5-6|-|TRBJ2-4|-
CASRTGTQDIQYF
TGTGCCAGCAGAACCGGGACCCAGGACATTCAGTACTTC
>TRBV18|TRBD2|TRBJ2-1|-
CASSQTSGNEQFF
TGTGCCAGCTCGCAGACTAGCGGCAATGAGCAGTTCTTC
>TRBV5-1|TRBD1|TRBJ1-2|once
CASSLGDRSYGYTF
TGCGCCAGCAGCTTGGGGGACAGGTCCTATGGCTACACCTTC
>TRBV7-3|-|TRBJ1-1|-
CASSLRPGNIEAFF
TGTGCCAGCAGCTTAAGGCCCGGGAACATTGAAGCTTTCTTT
>TRBV4-3|-|TRBJ2-2|few
CASSQLITGELFF
TGCGCCAGCAGCCAATTAATCACCGGGGAGCTGTTTTTT
>TRBV20-1|-|TRBJ1-1|-
CSARTESAFF
TGCAGTGCTCGCACAGAATCAGCTTTCTTT
>TRBV5-6|TRBD1|TRBJ1-2|-
CASRWLGQGISYTF
TGTGCCAGCAGGTGGTTAGGACAGGGGATTAGCTACACCTTC
>TRBV7-9|-|TRBJ1-1|-
CASSHNHKNTEAFF
TGTGCCAGCAGCCACAATCATAAGAACACTGAAGCTTTCTTT
>TRBV7-9|-|TRBJ2-7|-
CASSLEGGQSQYF
TGTGCCAGCAGCTTAGAGGGGGGGCAGTCGCAGTACTTC
>TRBV15|-|TRBJ2-4|-
CATSRDYREIQYF
TGTGCCACCAGCAGAGATTACAGGGAGATTCAGTACTTC
>TRBV11-3|TRBD1|TRBJ2-7|-
CASSRRQGAGYEQYF
TGTGCCAGCAGCCGTAGACAGGGGGCCGGCTACGAGCAGTACTTC
>TRBV6-5|-|TRBJ2-7|-
CASSYSGQVYEQYF
TGTGCCAGCAGTTACTCGGGGCAGGTCTACGAGCAGTACTTC
>TRBV5-4|-|TRBJ2-3|-
CAMAGPPGTDTQYF
TGTGCCATGGCGGGGCCTCCGGGCACAGATACGCAGTATTTT
>TRBV5-6|-|TRBJ1-2|-
CASTPWNTENYGYTF
TGTGCCAGCACCCCATGGAACACGGAGAACTATGGCTACACCTTC
>TRBV5-8|TRBD2|TRBJ2-5|-
CASSPILAGGLETQYF
TGTGCCAGCAGCCCTATTCTAGCGGGGGGGCTAGAGACCCAGTACTTC
>TRBV30|-|TRBJ2-7|-
CAWSVSLYEQYF
TGTGCCTGGAGTGTTTCTCTCTACGAGCAGTACTTC
>TRBV11-2|-|TRBJ2-3|-
CASSPPRGGTDTQYF
TGTGCCAGCAGTCCCCCAAGGGGAGGCACAGATACGCAGTATTTT
>TRBV19|-|TRBJ1-1|few
CASSIRGVNTEAFF
TGTGCCAGTAGTATTCGGGGGGTGAACACTGAAGCTTTCTTT
>TRBV5-8|TRBD1|TRBJ1-1|few
CASSLTDRGAFF
TGTGCCAGCAGCTTGACGGACAGGGGAGCTTTCTTT
>TRBV10-3|TRBD2|TRBJ2-2|-
CVTRVGGGNTGELFF
TGTGTGACGAGAGTAGGCGGGGGGAACACCGGGGAGCTGTTTTTT
>TRBV7-9|-|TRBJ1-4|-
CASSLKGGFGANEKLFF
TGTGCCAGCAGCTTAAAGGGGGGGTTCGGAGCTAATGAAAAACTGTTTTTT
>TRBV5-4|TRBD2|TRBJ2-3|-
CASSLRRGSTDTQYF
TGTGCCAGCAGCTTGAGGCGGGGGAGCACAGATACGCAGTATTTT
>TRBV11-3|-|TRBJ2-7|-
CASSLDQRGEYEQYF
TGTGCCAGCAGCTTAGACCAGAGAGGGGAATACGAGCAGTACTTC
>TRBV7-2|TRBD2|TRBJ2-5|-
CASSLESSGGPWETQYF
TGTGCCAGCAGCTTAGAAAGCAGCGGGGGGCCGTGGGAGACCCAGTACTTC